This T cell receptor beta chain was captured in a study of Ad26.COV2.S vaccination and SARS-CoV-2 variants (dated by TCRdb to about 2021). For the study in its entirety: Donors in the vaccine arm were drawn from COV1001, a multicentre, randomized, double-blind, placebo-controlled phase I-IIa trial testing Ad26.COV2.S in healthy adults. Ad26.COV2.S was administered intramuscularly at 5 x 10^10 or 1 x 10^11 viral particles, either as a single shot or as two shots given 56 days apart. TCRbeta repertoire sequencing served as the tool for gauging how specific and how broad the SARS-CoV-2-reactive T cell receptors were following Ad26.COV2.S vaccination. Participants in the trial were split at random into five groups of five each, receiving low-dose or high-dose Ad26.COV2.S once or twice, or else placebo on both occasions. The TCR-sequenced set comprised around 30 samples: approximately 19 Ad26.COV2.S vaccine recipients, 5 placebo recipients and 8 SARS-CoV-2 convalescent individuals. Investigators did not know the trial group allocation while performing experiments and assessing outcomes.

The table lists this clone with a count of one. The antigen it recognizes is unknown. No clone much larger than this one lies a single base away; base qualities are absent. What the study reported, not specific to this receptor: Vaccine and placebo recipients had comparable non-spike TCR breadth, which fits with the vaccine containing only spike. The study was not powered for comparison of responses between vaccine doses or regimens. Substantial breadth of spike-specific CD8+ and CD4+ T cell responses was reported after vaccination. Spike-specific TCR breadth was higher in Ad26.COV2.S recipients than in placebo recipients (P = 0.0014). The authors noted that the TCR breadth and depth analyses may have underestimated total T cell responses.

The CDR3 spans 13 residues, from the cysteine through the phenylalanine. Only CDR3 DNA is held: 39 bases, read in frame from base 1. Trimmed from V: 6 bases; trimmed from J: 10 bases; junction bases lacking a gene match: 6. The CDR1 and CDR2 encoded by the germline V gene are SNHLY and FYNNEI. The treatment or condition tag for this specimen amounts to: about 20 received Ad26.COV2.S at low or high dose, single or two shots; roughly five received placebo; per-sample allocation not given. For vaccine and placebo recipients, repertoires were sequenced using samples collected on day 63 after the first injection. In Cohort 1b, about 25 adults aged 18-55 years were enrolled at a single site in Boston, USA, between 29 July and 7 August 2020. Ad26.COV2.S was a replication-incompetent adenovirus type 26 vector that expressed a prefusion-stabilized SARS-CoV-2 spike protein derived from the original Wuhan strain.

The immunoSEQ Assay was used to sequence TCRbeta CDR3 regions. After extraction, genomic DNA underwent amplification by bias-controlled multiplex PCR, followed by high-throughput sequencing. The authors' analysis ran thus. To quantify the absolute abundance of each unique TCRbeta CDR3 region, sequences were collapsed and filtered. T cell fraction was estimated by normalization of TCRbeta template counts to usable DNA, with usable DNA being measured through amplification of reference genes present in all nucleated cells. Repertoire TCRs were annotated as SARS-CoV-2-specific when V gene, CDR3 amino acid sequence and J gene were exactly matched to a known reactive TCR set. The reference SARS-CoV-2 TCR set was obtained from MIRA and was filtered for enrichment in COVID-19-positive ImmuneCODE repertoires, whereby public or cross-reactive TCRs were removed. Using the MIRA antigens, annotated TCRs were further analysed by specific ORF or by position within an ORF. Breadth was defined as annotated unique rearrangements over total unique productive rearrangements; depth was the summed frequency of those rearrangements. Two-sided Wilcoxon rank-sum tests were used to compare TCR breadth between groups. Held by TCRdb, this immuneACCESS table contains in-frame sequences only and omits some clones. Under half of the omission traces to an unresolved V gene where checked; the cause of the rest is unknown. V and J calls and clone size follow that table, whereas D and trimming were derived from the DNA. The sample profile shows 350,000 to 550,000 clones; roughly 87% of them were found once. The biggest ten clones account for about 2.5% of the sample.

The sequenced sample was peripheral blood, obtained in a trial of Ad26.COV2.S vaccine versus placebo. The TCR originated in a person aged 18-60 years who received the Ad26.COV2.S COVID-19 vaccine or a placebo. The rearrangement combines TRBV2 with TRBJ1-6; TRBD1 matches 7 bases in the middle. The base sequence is TGTGCCAGCAGAGGACAGGCGGGATCACCCCTCCACTTT. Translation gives CASRGQAGSPLHF.